These T cell receptor beta chains were read from a single sample in a study of response to subunit inactivated influenza vaccine. TCRdb itself ran the RT-PCR reads through MiXCR, one entry per CDR3 protein. Of 450,000 to 500,000 distinct CDR3 sequences listed, 10% to 11% are singletons. Sequenced material: PBMCs from blood, taken 40 to 50 days after vaccination. These receptors were collected from a man aged 50-59 years who received an inactivated influenza vaccine. Both conserved end residues are part of each CDR3. D genes are given only for firm matches. Clone sizes are given selectively: once, few, many, or a class where the clone is expanded.

>few|TRBV12-3/TRBV12-4|TRBJ2-1|-
TGTGCCAGCAGTCCCCCGGGACGGGAGCAGTTCTTC
CASSPPGREQFF
>-|TRBV4-3|TRBJ1-3|-
TGCGCCAGCAGCCAAGAAATGGAATGGAAAAACACCATATATTTT
CASSQEMEWKNTIYF
>many|TRBV10-3|TRBJ2-1|-
TGTGCCATCGCTTCGGCTCAGGGGATCTTTGGGAATGAGCAGTTCTTC
CAIASAQGIFGNEQFF
>-|TRBV7-9|TRBJ2-5|-
TGTGCCAGCAGCTCTATAAGTGGGCAAGAGACCCAGTACTTC
CASSSISGQETQYF
>-|TRBV27|TRBJ2-7|TRBD2
TGTGCCAGCAGTTTAGGTAGCGGGAAGACCTACGAGCAGTACTTC
CASSLGSGKTYEQYF
>few|TRBV6-5|TRBJ2-5|-
TGTGCCAGCAGTTACTCCGGACAGTGGGATCAGACCCAGTACTTC
CASSYSGQWDQTQYF
>few|TRBV3-1|TRBJ1-2|-
TGTGCCAGCAGCCCCCCGAGGGGCATCTATGGCTACACCTTC
CASSPPRGIYGYTF
>few|TRBV15|TRBJ1-5|-
TGTGCCACCAGCAGAGACCACCAGCCCCAGCATTTT
CATSRDHQPQHF
>-|TRBV7-9|TRBJ2-7|-
TGTGCCAGCAGCTTAGCCGGCTCGTCCGAGCAGTACTTC
CASSLAGSSEQYF
>-|TRBV6-5|TRBJ2-1|TRBD2
TGTGCCAGCAGTTATCTAGCGGGAGCGTCCTACAATGAGCAGTTCTTC
CASSYLAGASYNEQFF
>few|TRBV13|TRBJ1-4|-
TGTGCCAGCAGCTCGATTACAACCCATGCAACTAATGAAAAACTGTTTTTT
CASSSITTHATNEKLFF
>few|TRBV20-1|TRBJ1-1|-
TGCAGTGCTAGAGACTGGACAGTGAACACTGAAGCTTTCTTT
CSARDWTVNTEAFF
>-|TRBV15|TRBJ2-5|-
TGTGCCACCAGCAGAGCCTCCAGGGGAGAAGAGACCCAGTACTTC
CATSRASRGEETQYF
>few|TRBV3-1|TRBJ2-2|TRBD2
TGTGCCAGCAGCCCCTGGACTAGTGCGGTCGGGGAGCTGTTTTTT
CASSPWTSAVGELFF
>many|TRBV5-1|TRBJ2-1|-
TGCGCCAGCAGCAGCACGGGGAGAGCGGTTTCCTACAATGAGCAGTTCTTC
CASSSTGRAVSYNEQFF
>many|TRBV29-1|TRBJ2-1|-
TGCAGCGCCTACTCAGTGGGCTCTTACAATGAGCAGTTCTTC
CSAYSVGSYNEQFF
>many|TRBV12-3/TRBV12-4|TRBJ2-7|TRBD1
TGTGCCAGCAGTTTAGCCGGGGACAGACTCTACGAGCAGTACTTC
CASSLAGDRLYEQYF
>few|TRBV12-3/TRBV12-4|TRBJ2-1|TRBD1
TGTGCCAGCAGTCCACAGGGGGCGTTCAATGAGCAGTTCTTC
CASSPQGAFNEQFF
>-|TRBV19|TRBJ1-5|TRBD1
TGTGCCCCCACAGGGGAGGGCAATCAGCCCCAGCATTTT
CAPTGEGNQPQHF
>many|TRBV28|TRBJ2-6|TRBD1
TGTGCCAGCATCGGGACAGGGGTACTCGGGGCCAACGTCCTGACTTTC
CASIGTGVLGANVLTF
>few|TRBV20-1|TRBJ1-6|-
TGCAGTGCTAGGGGGGGGACGGATAATAATTCACCCCTCCACTTT
CSARGGTDNNSPLHF
>many|TRBV20-1|TRBJ2-1|-
TGCAGTGCTAGGCCCCGCTCCTACAATGAGCAGTTCTTC
CSARPRSYNEQFF
>many|TRBV28|TRBJ2-4|-
TGTGCCAGCAGTCTTTACCCCAAAAACATTCAGTACTTC
CASSLYPKNIQYF
>few|TRBV18|TRBJ2-1|TRBD2
TGTGCCAGCTCACCTTCCGGACTAGCGGGAGGAGAGCAGTTCTTC
CASSPSGLAGGEQFF
>few|TRBV4-1|TRBJ2-3|TRBD1
TGCGCCAGCAGCCCCCGACCGACAGGGGTGGATACGCAGTATTTT
CASSPRPTGVDTQYF
>many|TRBV5-1|TRBJ2-1|TRBD1
TGCGCCAGCAGCCAGAAAATCGGACAGGGGGATAATGAGCAGTTCTTC
CASSQKIGQGDNEQFF
>-|TRBV2|TRBJ1-6|-
TGTGCCAGCAGTCTCAATTCACCCCTCTACTTT
CASSLNSPLYF
>-|TRBV20-1|TRBJ1-1|-
TGCAGTGCGAAGACCCCCAAGGGCGAGAACACTGAAGCTTTCTTT
CSAKTPKGENTEAFF
>-|TRBV28|TRBJ2-7|TRBD2
TGTGCCAGCAGCCACGGGACTAGTTTATTCGGGTCCTACGAGCAGTACTTC
CASSHGTSLFGSYEQYF
>few|TRBV7-2|TRBJ2-1|TRBD2
TGTGCCAGCAGCTTAGATTCCGGCGGGAGGGAGCAGTTCTTC
CASSLDSGGREQFF
>-|TRBV6-2/TRBV6-3|TRBJ2-1|TRBD2
TGTGCCAGCAGTACTAGCGCCCGGCGGAATGAGCAGTTCTTC
CASSTSARRNEQFF
>few|TRBV12-3/TRBV12-4|TRBJ1-2|-
TGTGCCAGCAGTTTGGAGAGGATCTATGGCTACACCTTC
CASSLERIYGYTF
>-|TRBV5-1|TRBJ2-2|TRBD1
TGCGCCAGCAGCTTGATGGGGACAGACACCGGGGAGCTGTTTTTT
CASSLMGTDTGELFF
>few|TRBV20-1|TRBJ2-7|-
TGCAGTGCTAGAGACGGGGCAGGGGCGGGGGAGCAGTACTTC
CSARDGAGAGEQYF
>few|TRBV20-1|TRBJ2-3|TRBD1
TGCAGTGCTAGAGGGACAGGGGCGAAAAGCACAGATACGCAGTATTTT
CSARGTGAKSTDTQYF
>many|TRBV12-3/TRBV12-4|TRBJ2-1|TRBD2
TGTGCCAGCGCCCTATGGGCGGGAGTAGAGAATGAGCAGTTCTTC
CASALWAGVENEQFF
>-|TRBV12-3/TRBV12-4|TRBJ1-1|-
TGTGCCAGCAGGCCGACGGGGGCGTCCCTTGAAGCTTTCTTT
CASRPTGASLEAFF
>few|TRBV20-1|TRBJ2-3|-
TGCAGTGCTAGTCGCCAGACAGATACGCAGTATTTT
CSASRQTDTQYF